The 13 T cell receptor beta chains reported below all come from one sample, sequenced in a study of blood T cell repertoires in COVID-19. Measured with immunoSEQ multiplex PCR; TCRdb has only the in-frame clones, and not every one. The table shows approximately 280,000 clones, with around 89% occurring only once. Sequenced material: peripheral blood. The receptors were sampled from a man aged 40-50 years with acute or convalescent COVID-19.

The chain carries TRBV19 and TRBJ2-1; D is possibly TRBD1 (6 bases). Germline V gives CDR1 LNHDA, CDR2 SQIVND (reference sequence). V lost 5 bases and J 8 bases, leaving 19 bases between the germline ends. The CDR3 runs to 15 residues. Written as DNA, the CDR3 is TGTGCCAGTAGTGACGGGGCTAGCTGGGGGCATGAGCAGTTCTTC. It translates to CASSDGASWGHEQFF.

The rearrangement joins TRBV11-3 to TRBJ2-3; 10 bases are a match to TRBD2. Germline V CDR1 and CDR2: SGHNT, YENEEA. The CDR3 covers 19 residues. The J segment lost 7 bases and the V segment lost 5 bases, leaving 21 bases of the junction unmatched. DNA of the CDR3: TGTGCCAGCAGCCCGCACGTAGCGGGGGGCCCCTCGAGGTTCCATACGCAGTATTTT. Amino acids: CASSPHVAGGPSRFHTQYF.

V and J are TRBV7-8 and TRBJ2-4; 9 bases are a match to TRBD2. This CDR3 is built from 15 residues. V shed 2 bases, J shed 11 bases, and the junction held 10 bases outside the gene matches. Germline CDR1 is SGHVS and CDR2 is FQNEAQ. The CDR3 bases are TGTGCCAGCAGCTTACGGGAGGCGGGGGGGTTCCTTCAGTACTTC. It specifies CASSLREAGGFLQYF.

The chain is built from TRBV7-2 and TRBJ2-1, with D possibly TRBD2 on 6 matching bases. V lost 5 bases and J 6 bases, leaving 17 bases between the germline ends. This CDR3 region has 15 residues. CDR1 SGHTA and CDR2 FQGNSA come from the germline V gene. The CDR3 DNA reads as TGTGCCAGCAGCCCACTAGTTCAGCGGGTCAATGAGCAGTTCTTC. As protein: CASSPLVQRVNEQFF.

The V call is TRBV4-1, the J call TRBJ2-2; a weak D match, TRBD1 (6 bases). CDR1 MGHRA and CDR2 YSYEKL come from the germline V gene. This CDR3 spans 15 amino acids. V was cut by 5 bases and J by 3 bases, with 13 bases left in between. The CDR3 is CASSDLTGYTGELFF. In DNA form, the CDR3 reads TGCGCCAGCAGCGATTTGACAGGTTACACCGGGGAGCTGTTTTTT.

This clone occurred once. This chain joins TRBV12-5 and TRBJ1-2, with D tentatively TRBD1 (6 bases). The CDR3 has 16 residues. Trimming cost V 3 bases and J 8 bases, with 22 bases left between them. Germline V CDR1 and CDR2: LGHNT, FRNRAP. The CDR3 region has the DNA TGTGCTAGTGGTTTTCCTACTCTGACAGGTTCTGGGGGCTACACCTTC. This sequence encodes CASGFPTLTGSGGYTF. The full variable domain, completed using reference TRBV12-5 and TRBJ1-2, is DARVTQTPRHKVTEMGQEVTMRCQPILGHNTVFWYRQTMMQGLELLAYFRNRAPLDDSGMPKDRFSAEMPDATLATLKIQPSEPRDSAVYFCASGFPTLTGSGGYTFGSGTRLTVV.

The J gene is TRBJ1-5, the V gene TRBV6-1; D uncertain. The CDR3 totals 15 residues. Deletions cut 2 bases from V and 5 bases from J, with 13 bases between. Germline CDR1 and CDR2: MNHNS and SASEGT. The CDR3 region has the DNA TGTGCCAGCAGTGAATGGCCTACGGGAGATCAGCCCCAGCATTTT. It is translated as CASSEWPTGDQPQHF.

This clone was recorded once. This sequence joins TRBV11-2 and TRBJ2-2; 10 bases are shared with TRBD1. Germline-derived CDR1 and CDR2 are SGHAT and FQNNGV. The V and J ends lost 5 bases and 8 bases, in that order; junction bases with no gene match: 8. The CDR3 extends over 15 amino acids. The DNA for the CDR3 is TGTGCCAGCAGCCCTTTGACAGGGGGCTATGGGGAGCTGTTTTTT. This encodes CASSPLTGGYGELFF.

The chain has TRBV27 and TRBJ1-5; D gene unclear. Looked up from germline, CDR1 is MNHEY and CDR2 is SMNVEV (reference sequence). V dropped 1 base and J dropped 7 bases, with 11 bases sitting between them. CDR3 length: 14 amino acids. CDR3 sequence reads: CASSLYSREQPQHF. Written as DNA, the CDR3 is TGTGCCAGCAGTTTATACTCGCGGGAACAGCCCCAGCATTTT.

This clone has a handful of counts. This chain connects TRBV6-5 to TRBJ1-2; the match to TRBD1 covers 7 bases. This CDR3 is built from 15 residues. Germline V gene lookup returns CDR1 MNHEY and CDR2 SVGAGI. V lost 6 bases, J lost 4 bases, and 11 bases stayed unmatched. CDR3 loop: CASRQGTVQGYGYTF. DNA of the CDR3: TGTGCCAGCAGACAAGGGACAGTTCAAGGCTATGGCTACACCTTC.

This rearrangement joins TRBV5-1 to TRBJ2-3; D possibly corresponds to TRBD1 (6 bases). Germline CDR1 is SGHRS and CDR2 is YFSETQ. This CDR3 contains 14 residues. The germline V and J ends were trimmed by 7 bases and 2 bases, with 14 bases remaining between them. The CDR3 region is CASQPGQLTDTQYF. The CDR3 nucleotides are TGCGCCAGCCAACCCGGACAGCTCACAGATACGCAGTATTTT.

The genes are TRBV27 and TRBJ2-1; 8 bases match TRBD1. The CDR3 consists of 14 residues. Germline V gene lookup returns CDR1 MNHEY and CDR2 SMNVEV (reference sequence). Germline trimming cut 0 bases from V and 9 bases from J; bases unmatched to any gene: 4. The CDR3 DNA is TGTGCCAGCAGTTTATCGGGACAGGTTGGTGAGCAGTTCTTC. It codes for CASSLSGQVGEQFF.

This clone is a singleton in its sample. The CDR3 DNA is TGCGCCAGCAGCTTGGACTACAGGGGGCGATCTGAAGCTTTCTTT. It yields the protein CASSLDYRGRSEAFF. This rearrangement joins TRBV5-1 to TRBJ1-1, with 9 bases lining up with TRBD1. V lost 0 bases and J lost 6; bases outside the gene matches: 6. This CDR3 spans 15 amino acids. Germline V CDR1 and CDR2: SGHRS, YFSETQ. The complete variable domain, with remaining parts taken from reference TRBV5-1 and TRBJ1-1, reads KAGVTQTPRYLIKTRGQQVTLSCSPISGHRSVSWYQQTPGQGLQFLFEYFSETQRNKGNFPGRFSGRQFSNSRSEMNVSTLELGDSALYLCASSLDYRGRSEAFFGQGTRLTVV.